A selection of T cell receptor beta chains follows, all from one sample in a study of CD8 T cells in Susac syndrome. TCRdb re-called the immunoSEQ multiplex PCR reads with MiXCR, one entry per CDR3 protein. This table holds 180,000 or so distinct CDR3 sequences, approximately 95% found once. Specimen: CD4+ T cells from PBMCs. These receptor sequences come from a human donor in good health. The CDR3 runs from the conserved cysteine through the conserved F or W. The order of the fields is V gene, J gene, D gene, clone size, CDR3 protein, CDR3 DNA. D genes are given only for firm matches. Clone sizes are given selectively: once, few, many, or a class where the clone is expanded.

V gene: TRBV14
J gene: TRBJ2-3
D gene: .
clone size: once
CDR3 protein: CASSQGSLVTDTQYF
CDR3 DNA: TGTGCCAGCAGCCAGGGCAGCCTGGTAACAGATACGCAGTATTTT

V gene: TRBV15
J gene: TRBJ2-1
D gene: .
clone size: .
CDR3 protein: CATSLHNEQFF
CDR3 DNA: TGTGCCACCAGTCTACACAATGAGCAGTTCTTC

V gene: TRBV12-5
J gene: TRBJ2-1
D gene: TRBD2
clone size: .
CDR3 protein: CASGFGGRALFF
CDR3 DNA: TGTGCTAGTGGTTTCGGCGGGAGGGCCCTGTTCTTC

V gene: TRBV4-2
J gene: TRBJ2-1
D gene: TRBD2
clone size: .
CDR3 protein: CASSQGLAGGEQFF
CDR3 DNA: TGTGCCAGCAGCCAAGGACTAGCGGGAGGCGAGCAGTTCTTC

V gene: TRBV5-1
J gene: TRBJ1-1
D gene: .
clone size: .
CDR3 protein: CASRVREFTEAFF
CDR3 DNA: TGCGCCAGCAGGGTCAGGGAGTTCACTGAAGCTTTCTTT

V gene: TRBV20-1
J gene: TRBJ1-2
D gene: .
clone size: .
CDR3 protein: CSAPGDGYTF
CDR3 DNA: TGCAGTGCGCCAGGGGATGGCTACACCTTC

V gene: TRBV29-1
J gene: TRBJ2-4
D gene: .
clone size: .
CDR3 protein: CSVTGRLAKNIQYF
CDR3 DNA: TGCAGCGTTACGGGACGGCTAGCCAAAAACATTCAGTACTTC

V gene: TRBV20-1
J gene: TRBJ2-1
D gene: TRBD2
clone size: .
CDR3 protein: CSASVSSGSYNEQFF
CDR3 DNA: TGCAGTGCTAGCGTCTCCAGCGGGAGTTACAATGAGCAGTTCTTC

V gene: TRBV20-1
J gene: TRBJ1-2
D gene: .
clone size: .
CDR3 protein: CSAWDSLRANYGYTF
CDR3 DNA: TGCAGTGCCTGGGACTCACTACGCGCCAACTATGGCTACACCTTC

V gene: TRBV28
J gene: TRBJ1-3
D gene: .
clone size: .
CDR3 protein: CASSPFDRSGNTIYF
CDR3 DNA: TGTGCCAGCAGTCCCTTCGACAGATCTGGAAACACCATATATTTT

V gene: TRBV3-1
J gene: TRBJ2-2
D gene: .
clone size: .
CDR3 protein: CASSQETGELFF
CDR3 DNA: TGTGCCAGCAGCCAAGAGACCGGGGAGCTGTTTTTT

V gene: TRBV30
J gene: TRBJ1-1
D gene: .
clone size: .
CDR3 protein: CAWSSPGARTEAFF
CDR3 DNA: TGTGCCTGGAGCTCCCCGGGGGCGCGAACTGAAGCTTTCTTT

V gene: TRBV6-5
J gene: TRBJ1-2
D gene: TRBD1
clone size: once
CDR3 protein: CASRQGGYGYTF
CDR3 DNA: TGTGCCAGCAGACAGGGGGGTTATGGCTACACCTTC

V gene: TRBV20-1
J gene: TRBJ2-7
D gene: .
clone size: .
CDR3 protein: CSARDGIQGMYEQYF
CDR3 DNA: TGCAGTGCTAGAGATGGTATCCAGGGAATGTACGAGCAGTACTTC

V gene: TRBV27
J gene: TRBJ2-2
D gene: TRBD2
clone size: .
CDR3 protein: CASSLASGKNTGELFF
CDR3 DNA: TGTGCCAGCAGTTTGGCTAGCGGGAAGAACACCGGGGAGCTGTTTTTT

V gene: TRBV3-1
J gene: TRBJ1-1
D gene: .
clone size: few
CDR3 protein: CASSPGNTEAFF
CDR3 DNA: TGTGCCAGCAGCCCAGGGAACACTGAAGCTTTCTTT

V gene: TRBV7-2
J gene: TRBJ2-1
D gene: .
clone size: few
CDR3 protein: CASSLVSSYNEQFF
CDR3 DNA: TGTGCCAGCAGTTTAGTTAGCTCCTACAATGAGCAGTTCTTC

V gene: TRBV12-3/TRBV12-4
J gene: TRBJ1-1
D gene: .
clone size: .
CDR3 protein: CASSSSLNTEAFF
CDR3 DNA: TGTGCCAGCAGTTCGTCTCTGAACACTGAAGCTTTCTTT

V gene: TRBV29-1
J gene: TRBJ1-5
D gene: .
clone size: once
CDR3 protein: CSTLVGGSQHF
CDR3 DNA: TGCAGCACACTGGTCGGGGGATCCCAGCATTTT

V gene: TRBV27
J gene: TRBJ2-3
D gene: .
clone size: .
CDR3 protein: CASSRQSTDTQYF
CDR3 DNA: TGTGCCAGCAGCAGACAGAGCACAGATACGCAGTATTTT

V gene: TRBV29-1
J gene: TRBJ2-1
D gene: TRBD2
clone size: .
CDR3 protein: CSVGGSGSSYNEQFF
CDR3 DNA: TGCAGCGTTGGCGGGAGCGGAAGCTCCTACAATGAGCAGTTCTTC

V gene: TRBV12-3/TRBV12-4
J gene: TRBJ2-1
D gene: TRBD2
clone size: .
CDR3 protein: CASSTLPGTNYNEQFF
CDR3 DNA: TGTGCCAGCAGCACGCTCCCCGGGACTAACTACAATGAGCAGTTCTTC

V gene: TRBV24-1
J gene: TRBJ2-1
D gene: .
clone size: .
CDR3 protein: CATSDFSFGEQFF
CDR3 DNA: TGTGCCACCAGTGATTTTAGCTTCGGGGAGCAGTTCTTC

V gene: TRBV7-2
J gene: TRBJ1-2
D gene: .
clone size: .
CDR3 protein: CASSPHRVWDGYTF
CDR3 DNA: TGTGCCAGCAGCCCGCACAGGGTTTGGGATGGCTACACCTTC